This entry is about one T cell receptor beta chain. The assay was immunoSEQ multiplex PCR, and TCRdb's table has in-frame clones only and misses some. The sample has a few hundred thousand clones; 80% to 95% are singletons. CDR3 length: 14 residues. Trimming pared 2 bases from V and 2 bases from J, leaving 10 bases between. Germline V gene lookup returns CDR1 MGHDK and CDR2 SYGVNS. The data stem from a study of Ad26.COV2.S vaccination and SARS-CoV-2 variants. Treatment: roughly 20 received Ad26.COV2.S at low or high dose, single or two shots; roughly 5 received placebo; per-sample allocation not given. All samples were drawn on day 63, counting from the first vaccine or placebo injection.

The V and J genes are TRBV25-1 and TRBJ2-7; D possibly corresponds to TRBD1 (6 bases). Sample: peripheral blood, taken in a trial of Ad26.COV2.S vaccine versus placebo. The sequence was collected from a person between 18 and 59 years old who received the Ad26.COV2.S COVID-19 vaccine or a placebo. The CDR3 DNA is TGTGCCAGCAGTGAAATGGCAGGGGCCTACGAGCAGTACTTC. It codes for CASSEMAGAYEQYF.